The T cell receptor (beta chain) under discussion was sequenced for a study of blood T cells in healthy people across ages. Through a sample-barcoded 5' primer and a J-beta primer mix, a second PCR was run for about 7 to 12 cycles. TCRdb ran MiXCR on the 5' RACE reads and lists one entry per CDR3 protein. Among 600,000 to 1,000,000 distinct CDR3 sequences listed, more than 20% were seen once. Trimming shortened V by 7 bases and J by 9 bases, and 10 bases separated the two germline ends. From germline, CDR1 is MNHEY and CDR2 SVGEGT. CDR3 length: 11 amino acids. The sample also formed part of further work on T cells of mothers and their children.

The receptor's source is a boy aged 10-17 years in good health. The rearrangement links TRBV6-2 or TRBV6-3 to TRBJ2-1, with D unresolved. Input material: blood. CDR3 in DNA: TGTGCCAGCATGTGGCCGGGTGAGCAGTTCTTC. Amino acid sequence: CASMWPGEQFF.